This T cell receptor beta chain was sequenced during a study of a mutant IDH1 vaccine in newly diagnosed glioma. Produced via immunoSEQ multiplex PCR; TCRdb's table is partial and in-frame only. The sample lists under 40,000 clones, around 80% seen once, with approximately 2.9% in the top ten. CDR3 length equals 16 residues. V was shortened by 0 bases and J by 2 bases, with 11 bases between the two germline ends. Germline V gene sequence: CDR1 MNHNY, CDR2 SVGAGI (reference sequence). Points on this clone: Its specificity is not known.

Specified time point: week 35, safety follow-up. With topical imiquimod, each dose of the vaccine consisted of 300 ug of mutant IDH1 20-mer peptide. Sequences were derived from PBMCs, sampled from a glioma patient whose treatment included an IDH1 peptide vaccine. This sequence joins TRBV6-6 and TRBJ1-5; the D gene is possibly TRBD1 (5 bases). The source is a man aged 40-50 years with glioma. Some clones in this sample may be carry-over from other donors' samples. Written as DNA, the CDR3 is TGTGCCAGCAGTTACTCGGGGCTAAGAGGCAATCAGCCCCAGCATTTT. The encoded protein is CASSYSGLRGNQPQHF.